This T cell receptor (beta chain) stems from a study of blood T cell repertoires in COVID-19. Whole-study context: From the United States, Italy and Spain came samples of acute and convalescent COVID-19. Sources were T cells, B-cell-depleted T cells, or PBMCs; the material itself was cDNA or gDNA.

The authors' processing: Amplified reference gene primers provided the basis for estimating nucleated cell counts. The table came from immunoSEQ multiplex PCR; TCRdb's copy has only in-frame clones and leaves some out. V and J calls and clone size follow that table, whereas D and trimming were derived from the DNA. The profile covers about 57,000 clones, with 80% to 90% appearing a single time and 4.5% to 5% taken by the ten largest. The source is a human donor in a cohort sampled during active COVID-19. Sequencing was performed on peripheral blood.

CDR3 region: CASRPGTGGAGQYF. The CDR3 nucleotides read TGTGCCAGCAGGCCCGGGACAGGGGGCGCAGGGCAGTACTTC. This chain uses TRBV11-2 with TRBJ2-7, with TRBD1 matching over 12 bases. The CDR3 runs 14 residues. V lost 6 bases, J lost 9 bases, and 9 bases stayed unmatched. CDR1 is SGHAT, CDR2 FQNNGV, per germline.